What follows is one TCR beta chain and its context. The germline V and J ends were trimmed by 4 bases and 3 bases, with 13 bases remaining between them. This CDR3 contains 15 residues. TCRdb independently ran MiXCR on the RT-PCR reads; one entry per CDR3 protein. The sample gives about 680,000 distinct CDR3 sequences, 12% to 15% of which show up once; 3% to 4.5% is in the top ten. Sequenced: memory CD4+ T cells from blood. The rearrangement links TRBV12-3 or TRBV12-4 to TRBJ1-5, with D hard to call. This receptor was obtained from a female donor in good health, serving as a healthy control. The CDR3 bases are TGTGCCAGCAGTTCCGGGATTAGGGTCAATCAGCCCCAGCATTTT. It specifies CASSSGIRVNQPQHF.